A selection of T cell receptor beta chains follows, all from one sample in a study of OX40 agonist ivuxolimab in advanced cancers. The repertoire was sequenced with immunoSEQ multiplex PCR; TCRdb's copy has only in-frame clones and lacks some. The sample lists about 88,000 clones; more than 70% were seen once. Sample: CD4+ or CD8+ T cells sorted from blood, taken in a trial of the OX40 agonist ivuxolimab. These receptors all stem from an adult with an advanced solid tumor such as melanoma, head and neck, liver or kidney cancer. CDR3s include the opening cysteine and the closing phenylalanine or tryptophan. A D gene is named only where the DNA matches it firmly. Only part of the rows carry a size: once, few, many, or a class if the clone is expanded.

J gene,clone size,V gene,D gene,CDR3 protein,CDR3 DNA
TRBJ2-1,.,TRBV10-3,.,CAISEQLLAEQFF,TGTGCCATCAGTGAGCAACTTCTTGCGGAGCAGTTCTTC
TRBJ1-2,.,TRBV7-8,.,CASSVQGPLFYGYTF,TGTGCCAGCAGCGTACAGGGCCCCCTCTTCTATGGCTACACCTTC
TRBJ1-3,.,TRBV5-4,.,CASSLLPREGNTIYF,TGTGCCAGCAGCTTGCTCCCCCGGGAGGGAAACACCATATATTTT
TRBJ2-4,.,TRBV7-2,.,CASSPHSVGLANIQYF,TGTGCCAGCAGCCCCCACAGCGTAGGGTTAGCAAACATTCAGTACTTC
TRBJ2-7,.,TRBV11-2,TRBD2,CASSGWVAGVTSYEQYF,TGTGCCAGCAGCGGGTGGGTAGCGGGAGTTACATCCTACGAGCAGTACTTC
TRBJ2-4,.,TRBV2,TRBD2,CASSEAGGSLNIQYF,TGTGCCAGCAGTGAAGCGGGGGGGAGTTTAAACATTCAGTACTTC
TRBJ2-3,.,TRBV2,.,CASSANGGGGDTQYF,TGTGCCAGCAGTGCGAACGGGGGAGGGGGAGATACGCAGTATTTT
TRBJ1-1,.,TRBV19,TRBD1,CASSVHGTGKREAFF,TGTGCCAGTAGTGTTCACGGGACAGGTAAACGGGAAGCTTTCTTT
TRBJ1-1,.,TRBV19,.,CASSPSRQWNTEAFF,TGTGCCAGTAGTCCTAGTCGACAGTGGAACACTGAAGCTTTCTTT
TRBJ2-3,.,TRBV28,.,CASSLSSGTDTQYF,TGTGCCAGCAGTTTAAGTAGCGGCACAGATACGCAGTATTTT
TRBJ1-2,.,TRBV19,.,CASSTGDGYGYTF,TGTGCCAGTAGTACAGGGGATGGGTATGGCTACACCTTC
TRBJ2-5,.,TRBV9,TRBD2,CASSISGHASQETQYF,TGTGCCAGCAGCATTAGCGGGCACGCTTCCCAAGAGACCCAGTACTTC
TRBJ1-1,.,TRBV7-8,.,CASSLAGGNTEAFF,TGTGCCAGCAGCTTAGCTGGGGGGAACACTGAAGCTTTCTTT
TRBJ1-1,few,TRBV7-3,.,CASSFLQGRTEAFF,TGTGCCAGCAGCTTCTTACAGGGTCGAACTGAAGCTTTCTTT
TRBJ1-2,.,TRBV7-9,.,CASSPGALYGYTF,TGTGCCAGCAGCCCGGGGGCCCTCTATGGCTACACCTTC
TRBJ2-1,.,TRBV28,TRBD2,CASSLQTSGGKNEQFF,TGTGCCAGCAGTTTACAGACTAGCGGGGGGAAGAATGAGCAGTTCTTC
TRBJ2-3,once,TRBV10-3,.,CAISGLSTDTQYF,TGTGCCATCAGCGGACTAAGCACAGATACGCAGTATTTT
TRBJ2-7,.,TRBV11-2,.,CASSLVRSHSYEQYF,TGTGCCAGCAGCTTAGTTCGGTCCCATTCCTACGAGCAGTACTTC
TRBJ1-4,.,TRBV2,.,CASRWRRDEKLFF,TGTGCCAGCCGATGGAGGCGGGATGAAAAACTGTTTTTT
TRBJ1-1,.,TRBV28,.,CASSLLGRMNTEAFF,TGTGCCAGCAGTTTACTAGGCAGGATGAACACTGAAGCTTTCTTT
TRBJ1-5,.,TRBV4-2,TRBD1,CASSTIGGGGDQPQHF,TGTGCCAGCAGCACGATAGGAGGGGGCGGAGATCAGCCCCAGCATTTT
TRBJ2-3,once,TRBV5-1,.,CASSLAYSTDTQYF,TGCGCCAGCAGCTTGGCCTATTCCACAGATACGCAGTATTTT
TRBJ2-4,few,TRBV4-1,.,CASSQGAGYVKNIQYF,TGCGCCAGCAGCCAAGGCGCGGGGTACGTCAAAAACATTCAGTACTTC
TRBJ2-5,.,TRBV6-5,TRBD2,CASTPGLAWGETQYF,TGTGCCAGCACCCCGGGACTAGCGTGGGGAGAGACCCAGTACTTC
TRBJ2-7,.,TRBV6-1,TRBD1,CASIRDRPYEQYF,TGTGCCAGCATCCGGGACAGACCCTACGAGCAGTACTTC
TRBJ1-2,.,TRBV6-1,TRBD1,CATSQGARYGYTF,TGTGCCACGAGCCAGGGGGCGCGGTATGGCTACACCTTC
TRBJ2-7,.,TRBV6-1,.,CASRKDGATGGQYF,TGTGCCAGCAGAAAGGACGGGGCGACTGGTGGGCAGTACTTC
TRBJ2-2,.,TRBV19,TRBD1,CASSETGVNTGELFF,TGTGCCAGTAGTGAGACAGGGGTGAACACCGGGGAGCTGTTTTTT
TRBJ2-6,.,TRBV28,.,CASSLPAGANVLTF,TGTGCCAGCAGTTTACCCGCGGGGGCCAACGTCCTGACTTTC
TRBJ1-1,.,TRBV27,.,CASSPRGERTEAFF,TGTGCCAGCAGTCCGAGGGGGGAGCGCACTGAAGCTTTCTTT
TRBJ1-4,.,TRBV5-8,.,CASSLGTVAEKLFF,TGTGCCAGCAGCTTGGGGACAGTTGCTGAAAAACTGTTTTTT
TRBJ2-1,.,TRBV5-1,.,CASSLDMSSYNEQFF,TGCGCCAGCAGTCTGGACATGAGTTCCTACAATGAGCAGTTCTTC
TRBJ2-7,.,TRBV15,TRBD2,CATSRGTSGTYEQYF,TGTGCCACCAGCAGAGGGACTAGCGGGACCTACGAGCAGTACTTC
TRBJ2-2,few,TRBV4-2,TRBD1,CASSQPDRESIWELFF,TGTGCCAGCAGCCAACCCGACAGGGAAAGCATTTGGGAGCTGTTTTTT
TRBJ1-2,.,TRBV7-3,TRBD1,CASSMTGTGGDGYTF,TGTGCCAGCAGCATGACCGGGACAGGGGGCGATGGCTACACCTTC
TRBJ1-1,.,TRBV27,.,CASSLKWRDTEAFF,TGTGCCAGCAGTTTAAAGTGGCGGGACACTGAAGCTTTCTTT
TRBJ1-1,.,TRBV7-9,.,CASSAGHSNTEAFF,TGTGCCAGCAGCGCAGGACATTCGAACACTGAAGCTTTCTTT
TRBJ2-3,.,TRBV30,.,CAWRVGTKVTDTQYF,TGTGCCTGGAGGGTTGGGACAAAAGTTACAGATACGCAGTATTTT
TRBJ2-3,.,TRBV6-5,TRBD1,CASSQRQGATDTQYF,TGTGCCAGCAGTCAACGACAGGGGGCGACAGATACGCAGTATTTT
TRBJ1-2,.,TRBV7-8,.,CASSLGRGGIYGYTF,TGTGCCAGCAGCTTAGGACGGGGTGGAATCTATGGCTACACCTTC
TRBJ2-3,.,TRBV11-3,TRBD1,CASSATGDTDTQYF,TGTGCCAGCAGCGCGACAGGGGACACAGATACGCAGTATTTT
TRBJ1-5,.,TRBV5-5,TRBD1,CASSWTAGTGAGPQHF,TGTGCCAGCAGCTGGACCGCCGGGACAGGTGCGGGGCCCCAGCATTTT
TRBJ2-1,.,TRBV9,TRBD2,CASSVASGGYNEQFF,TGTGCCAGCAGCGTAGCTAGCGGGGGGTACAATGAGCAGTTCTTC
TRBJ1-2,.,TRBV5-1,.,CASSSGVGLGNYGYTF,TGCGCCAGCAGCTCCGGGGTGGGTTTGGGTAACTATGGCTACACCTTC
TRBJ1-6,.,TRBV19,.,CASSIPDGLNSPLHF,TGTGCCAGTAGTATTCCGGACGGACTTAATTCACCCCTCCACTTT
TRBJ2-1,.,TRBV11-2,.,CASTLGRGVSYEQFF,TGTGCCAGCACCCTCGGCAGGGGGGTTAGCTATGAGCAGTTCTTC
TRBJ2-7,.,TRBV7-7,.,CAPCEVFGTTYEQYF,TGTGCCCCCTGTGAGGTTTTTGGCACAACCTACGAGCAGTACTTC
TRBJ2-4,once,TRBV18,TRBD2,CASSRVWREIENIQYF,TGTGCCAGCTCACGGGTTTGGCGGGAGATCGAAAACATTCAGTACTTC
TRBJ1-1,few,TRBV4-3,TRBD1,CASSQTGTGDTEAFF,TGCGCCAGCAGCCAGACCGGGACAGGGGATACTGAAGCTTTCTTT
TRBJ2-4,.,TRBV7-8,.,CASSPDRRVDIQYF,TGTGCCAGCAGCCCGGACAGGAGGGTAGACATTCAGTACTTC
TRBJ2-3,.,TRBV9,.,CASSAGRAGTDTQYF,TGTGCCAGCAGCGCCGGAAGGGCCGGGACAGATACGCAGTATTTT
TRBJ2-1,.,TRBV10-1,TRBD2,CASSEKASSGRAHNEQFF,TGCGCCAGCAGTGAGAAGGCGTCTAGCGGGAGGGCCCACAATGAGCAGTTCTTC
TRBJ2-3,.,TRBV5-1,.,CASSRYQGADTQYF,TGCGCCAGCAGTCGGTATCAGGGCGCAGATACGCAGTATTTT
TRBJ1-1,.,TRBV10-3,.,CAAGTMGTEAFF,TGTGCCGCCGGTACCATGGGCACTGAAGCTTTCTTT
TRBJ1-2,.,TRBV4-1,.,CASSQAELYGYTF,TGCGCCAGCAGCCAGGCAGAACTCTATGGCTACACCTTC
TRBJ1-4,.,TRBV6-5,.,CASSYSVRGPREKLFF,TGTGCCAGCAGTTACTCGGTCCGGGGGCCGCGAGAAAAACTGTTTTTT